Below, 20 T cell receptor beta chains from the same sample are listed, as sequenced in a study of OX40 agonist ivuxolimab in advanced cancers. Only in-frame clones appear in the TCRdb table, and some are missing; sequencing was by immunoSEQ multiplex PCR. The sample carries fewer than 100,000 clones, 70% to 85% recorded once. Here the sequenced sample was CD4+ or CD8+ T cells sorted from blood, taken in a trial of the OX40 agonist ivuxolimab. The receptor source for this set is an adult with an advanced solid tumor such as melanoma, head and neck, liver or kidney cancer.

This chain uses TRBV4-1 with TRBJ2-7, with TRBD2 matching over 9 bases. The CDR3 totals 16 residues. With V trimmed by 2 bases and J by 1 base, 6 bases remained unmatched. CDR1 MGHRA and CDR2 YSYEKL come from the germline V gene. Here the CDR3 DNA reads TGCGCCAGCAGCCAACTTATGCGGGGGGGGTCCTACGAGCAGTACTTC. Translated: CASSQLMRGGSYEQYF.

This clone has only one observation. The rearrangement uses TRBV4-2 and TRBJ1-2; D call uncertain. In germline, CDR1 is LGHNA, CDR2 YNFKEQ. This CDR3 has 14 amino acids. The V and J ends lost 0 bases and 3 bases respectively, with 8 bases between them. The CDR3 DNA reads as TGTGCCAGCAGCCAAGACTACCCCTACTATGGCTACACCTTC. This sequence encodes CASSQDYPYYGYTF.

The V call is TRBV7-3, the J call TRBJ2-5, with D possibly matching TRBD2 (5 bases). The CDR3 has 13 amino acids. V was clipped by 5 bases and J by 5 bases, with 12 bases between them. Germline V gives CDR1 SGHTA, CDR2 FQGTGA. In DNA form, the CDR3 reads TGTGCCAGCAGCCCCCCTTCGGGGGAGACCCAGTACTTC. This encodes CASSPPSGETQYF.

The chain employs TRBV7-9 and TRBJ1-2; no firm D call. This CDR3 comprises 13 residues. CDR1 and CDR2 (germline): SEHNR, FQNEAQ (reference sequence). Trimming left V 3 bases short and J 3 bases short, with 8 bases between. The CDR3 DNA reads TGTGCCAGCAGCTTGGACGGAGACTATGGCTACACCTTC. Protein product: CASSLDGDYGYTF. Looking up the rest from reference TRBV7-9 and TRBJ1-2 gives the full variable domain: DTGVSQNPRHKITKRGQNVTFRCDPISEHNRLYWYRQTLGQGPEFLTYFQNEAQLEKSRLLSDRFSAERPKGSFSTLEIQRTEQGDSAMYLCASSLDGDYGYTFGSGTRLTVV.

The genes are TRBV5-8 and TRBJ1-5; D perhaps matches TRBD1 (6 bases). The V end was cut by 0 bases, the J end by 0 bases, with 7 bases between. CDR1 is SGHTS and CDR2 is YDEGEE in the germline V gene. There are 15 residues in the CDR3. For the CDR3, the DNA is TGTGCCAGCAGCTTGGGGGACACTAGCAATCAGCCCCAGCATTTT. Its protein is CASSLGDTSNQPQHF.

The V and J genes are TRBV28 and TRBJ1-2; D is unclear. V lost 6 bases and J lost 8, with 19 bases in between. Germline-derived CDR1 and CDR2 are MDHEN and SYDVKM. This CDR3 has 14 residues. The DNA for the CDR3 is TGTGCCAGCAGCCCAGAAGACATCTATGAAGGCTACACCTTC. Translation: CASSPEDIYEGYTF.

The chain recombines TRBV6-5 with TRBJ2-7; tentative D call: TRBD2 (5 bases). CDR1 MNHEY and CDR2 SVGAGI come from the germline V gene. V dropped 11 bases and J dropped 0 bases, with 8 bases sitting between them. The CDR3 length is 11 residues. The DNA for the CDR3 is TGTGCCTCCGGGGTCTCCTACGAGCAGTACTTC. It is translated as CASGVSYEQYF.

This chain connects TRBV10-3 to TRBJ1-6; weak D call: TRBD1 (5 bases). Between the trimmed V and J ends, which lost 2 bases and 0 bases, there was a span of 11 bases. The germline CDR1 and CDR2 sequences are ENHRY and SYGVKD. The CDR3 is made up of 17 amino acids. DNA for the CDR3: TGTGCCATCAGTGAGCAGCAGGGCAGCTCCTATAATTCACCCCTCCACTTT. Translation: CAISEQQGSSYNSPLHF.

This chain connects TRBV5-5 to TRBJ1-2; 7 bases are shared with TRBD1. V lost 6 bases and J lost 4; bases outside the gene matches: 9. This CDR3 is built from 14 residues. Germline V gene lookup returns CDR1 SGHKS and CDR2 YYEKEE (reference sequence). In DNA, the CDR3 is TGTGCCAGCACCATCGGGACAGATTCCTATGGCTACACCTTC. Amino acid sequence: CASTIGTDSYGYTF.

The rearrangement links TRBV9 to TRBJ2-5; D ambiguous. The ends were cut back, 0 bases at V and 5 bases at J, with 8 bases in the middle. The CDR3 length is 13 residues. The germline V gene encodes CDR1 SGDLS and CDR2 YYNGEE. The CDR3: CASSVEGFETQYF. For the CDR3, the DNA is TGTGCCAGCAGCGTAGAAGGTTTCGAGACCCAGTACTTC.

The CDR3 is CASSPTTGDNEQFF. The CDR3 DNA is TGCGCCAGCAGCCCAACCACAGGGGACAATGAGCAGTTCTTC. The V and J genes are TRBV5-1 and TRBJ2-1; TRBD1 matches 7 bases. CDR3 size: 14 residues. Germline CDR1 and CDR2: SGHRS and YFSETQ. V was pared by 4 bases and J by 5 bases, with 6 bases of the junction left unmatched.

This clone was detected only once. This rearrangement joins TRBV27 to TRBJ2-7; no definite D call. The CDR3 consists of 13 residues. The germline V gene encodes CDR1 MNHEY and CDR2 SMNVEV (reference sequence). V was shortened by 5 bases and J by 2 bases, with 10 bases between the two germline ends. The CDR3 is CASSKRPTYEQYF. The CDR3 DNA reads TGTGCCAGCAGTAAGAGACCTACCTACGAGCAGTACTTC.

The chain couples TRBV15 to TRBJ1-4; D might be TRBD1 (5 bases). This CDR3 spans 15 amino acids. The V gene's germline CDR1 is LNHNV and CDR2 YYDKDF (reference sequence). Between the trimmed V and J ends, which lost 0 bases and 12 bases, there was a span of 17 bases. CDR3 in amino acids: CATSRDSTDNRELFF. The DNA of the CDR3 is TGTGCCACCAGCAGAGATTCGACAGACAATAGAGAACTGTTTTTT.

In nucleotides, the CDR3 is TGCGCCAGCAGCCGCACCGCCCTAGGGACTAGCGGGAGTTACGAGCAGTACTTC. Translating gives CASSRTALGTSGSYEQYF. The chain links TRBV4-3 to TRBJ2-7; 14 bases agree with TRBD2. After removal of 4 bases from V and 4 bases from J, the junction contained 12 bases not matched to a gene. Germline V gene data show CDR1 as LGHNA and CDR2 as YSLEER. CDR3 length equals 18 residues.

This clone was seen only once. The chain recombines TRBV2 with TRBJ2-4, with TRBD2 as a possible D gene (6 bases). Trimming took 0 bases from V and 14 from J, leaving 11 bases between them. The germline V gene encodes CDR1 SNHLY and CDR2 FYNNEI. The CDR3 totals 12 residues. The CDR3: CASSEAQTSKYF. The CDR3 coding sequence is TGTGCCAGCAGTGAAGCGCAAACTAGCAAGTACTTC.

CDR3 in amino acids: CASSLDDHGYTF. Written as DNA, the CDR3 is TGTGCCAGCAGCTTGGATGATCATGGCTACACCTTC. The chain recombines TRBV5-8 with TRBJ1-2; D uncertain. V lost 0 bases, J lost 6 bases, and 6 bases lay in between. Germline CDR1 and CDR2: SGHTS and YDEGEE. This CDR3 is built from 12 residues.

CDR3 coding DNA: TGTGCCAGCAGCCGGGGTTTACAGGGTACTAACAATGAGCAGTTCTTC. Translating it yields CASSRGLQGTNNEQFF. The rearrangement uses TRBV5-6 and TRBJ2-1; D is perhaps TRBD1 (6 bases). The CDR3 has 16 residues. Trimming stripped 4 bases from V and 5 bases from J, with 19 bases between. Germline V gene lookup returns CDR1 SGHDT and CDR2 YYEEEE. Full variable domain (missing parts from reference TRBV5-6 and TRBJ2-1): DAGVTQSPTHLIKTRGQQVTLRCSPKSGHDTVSWYQQALGQGPQFIFQYYEEEERQRGNFPDRFSGHQFPNYSSELNVNALLLGDSALYLCASSRGLQGTNNEQFFGPGTRLTVL.

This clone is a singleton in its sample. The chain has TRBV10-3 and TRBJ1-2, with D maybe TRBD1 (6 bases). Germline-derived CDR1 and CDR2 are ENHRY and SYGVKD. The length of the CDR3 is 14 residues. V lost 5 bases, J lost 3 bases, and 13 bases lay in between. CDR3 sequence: CAISTKGHHYGYTF. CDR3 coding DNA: TGTGCCATCAGTACAAAGGGACACCACTATGGCTACACCTTC.

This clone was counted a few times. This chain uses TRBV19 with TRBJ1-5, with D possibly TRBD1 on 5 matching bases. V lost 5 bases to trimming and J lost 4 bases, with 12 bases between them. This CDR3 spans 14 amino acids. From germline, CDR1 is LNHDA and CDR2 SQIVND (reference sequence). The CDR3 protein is CASSPNGGNQPQHF. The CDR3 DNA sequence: TGTGCCAGTAGTCCTAACGGGGGGAATCAGCCCCAGCATTTT.

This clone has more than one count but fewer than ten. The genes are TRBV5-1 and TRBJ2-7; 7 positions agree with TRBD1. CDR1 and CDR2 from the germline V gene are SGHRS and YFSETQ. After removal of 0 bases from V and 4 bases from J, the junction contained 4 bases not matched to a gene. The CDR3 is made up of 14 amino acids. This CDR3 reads CASSLAGQQYEQYF. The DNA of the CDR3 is TGCGCCAGCAGCTTGGCGGGACAGCAATACGAGCAGTACTTC.